This T cell receptor (beta chain) was identified during a study of cytomegalovirus exposure and HLA in healthy donors. General study results and limits: Several of the most significant clusters appeared, in a later analysis, to be linked to common viral pathogens. Earlier findings revealed that most TCR beta V segments proved productive either about 87% or about 30% of the time.

The V gene's germline CDR1 is LNHDA and CDR2 SQIVND (reference sequence). This CDR3 has 16 residues. Trimming removed 2 bases from V and 0 bases from J, with 12 bases in between. Comment on this clone: The antigen remains unidentified.

The PCR used 60 Vbeta and 13 Jbeta primers. In the original workflow: Later reanalysis found around 74 million unique TCR beta chains, about 10 million of them shared. The data were produced by immunoSEQ multiplex PCR, yet TCRdb's version contains in-frame clones alone and is incomplete. The V and J calls and clone size come from that table; D and trimming were worked out from the DNA. The top ten hold around 1.5% of the sample, which has 150,000 or so clones, 70% to 85% seen once. The source is a man younger than 40 in good health and CMV-seropositive. The sequencing input was PBMCs. This chain links TRBV19 with TRBJ2-3; D not resolved. CDR3 amino acids: CASSIWNSKSTDTQYF. The DNA for the CDR3 is TGTGCCAGTAGTATATGGAACAGTAAAAGCACAGATACGCAGTATTTT.